This T cell receptor beta chain was found in a study of tumor-infiltrating lymphocytes in primary liver carcinoma. Constant-region priming of about 0.5 ug total RNA yielded TCR beta cDNA. It was through three nested multiplex PCR rounds of slightly modified ARM-PCR that TCR beta libraries arose. Forward primers for TRBV1-TRBV30 and a C-beta reverse primer served the first two PCR rounds, at about 11 cycles each. TCRdb ran MiXCR on the multiplex PCR reads and lists one entry per CDR3 protein. The data show about 100,000 distinct CDR3 sequences, about 67% seen once. Co-extraction yielded RNA and DNA from around 20-30 mg of unsorted bulk tissue. Points from the study as a whole: Significantly greater top-250-clone fractions characterized tumors relative to blood (p = 0.039). Tumor-adjacent and tumor-blood pairs displayed less overlap than did pairs of tumor regions.

In the case of this clonotype: No antigen is known for it. Being one base from a much bigger clone, this may be a read error.

The CDR3 sequence is 15 residues long. The germline V gene encodes CDR1 SGHRS and CDR2 YFSETQ. Trimming stripped 4 bases from V and 2 bases from J, with 13 bases between. The clonotype comes from a woman in her sixties with primary liver carcinoma and hepatitis B virus infection. The chain joins TRBV5-1 to TRBJ2-1; D is unclear. Sequenced: liver tumor tissue from sampling region 2. The subset is: tumor region T2, inferior pole. This CDR3 reads CASSMEGAPYNEQFF. CDR3 nucleotides: TGCGCCAGCAGCATGGAAGGTGCCCCCTACAATGAGCAGTTCTTC.